The subject of this entry is one TCR beta chain. Its antigen is as yet unknown. V lost 8 bases and J 1 base, leaving 15 bases between the germline ends. The CDR3 totals 15 residues. In germline, CDR1 is WSHSY, CDR2 SAAADI. The data originate from a study of early T cells in non-severe SARS-CoV-2 infection. Study-wide background: Sequencing used unsorted whole-blood bulk RNA, so chains lack pairing. Study conclusions and caveats: VDJdb matches were skewed toward anti-spike CD8 T cell responses.

Molecules of cDNA were individually given unique molecular identifiers that were attached to them. Each CDR3 protein gets one entry after TCRdb re-called the 5' RACE reads with MiXCR. The profile shows about 100,000 distinct CDR3 sequences, less than 15% of them singletons. This sequence was found in an adult who was a healthcare worker with PCR-confirmed SARS-CoV-2 infection or an uninfected control (not recorded which). The sequencing sample was made of whole blood. This sequence joins TRBV10-2 and TRBJ2-1; possibly TRBD1 for D (6 bases). CDR3: CASLQGILSYNEQFF. CDR3 DNA sequence: TGCGCCAGCCTACAGGGTATTTTGTCCTACAATGAGCAGTTCTTC.